This T cell receptor beta chain was profiled in a study of identical twins (dated by TCRdb to 2016 to 2017). About the investigation overall: To test whether fetal clonotypes persist, this study deep-sequenced TCR alpha and beta repertoires from monozygotic twins, from unrelated adults of various ages, and from cord blood. Replicate twin experiments were performed at different times using different library preparation protocols to rule out contamination.

Overall results and qualifications from the work: Abundant cord blood beta clonotypes had fewer insertions, young adult naive repertoires showed a similar but weaker trend, and memory repertoires showed no such trend. Compared with coincidental sharing between unrelated individuals, an excess of low generation-probability sequences was observed among out-of-frame TCR alpha sequences shared between twins. Because the same donors could not be followed over many years, the conclusions depended on cross-sectional statistical analysis. Zero-insertion analyses could be partly confounded by invariant T cells such as MAIT and iNKT, although diverse VJ usage argued against such confounding for most clonotypes. In monozygotic twins, out-of-frame TCR alpha sharing was systematically underestimated by recombination models, although the models agreed with sharing between unrelated individuals. A weaker excess of twin sharing was found in beta out-of-frame sequences because the signal-to-noise ratio was lowered by fewer shared sequences.

Every donor in the study was a healthy Caucasian. Three pairs of female monozygotic twins, all aged roughly 18 to 30 years, made up the twin cohort. RNA for TCR libraries was isolated from peripheral blood mononuclear cells. This clonotype turned up a few times. Its antigen specificity is not known. No per-base quality is available; no much larger clone lies one base away. Library prep was done by 5' RACE. Reads for this sample came from an Illumina HiSeq 2000. A universal primer binding site was added through template switching, and the final cDNA carried a unique molecular identifier so that TCR cDNA molecules could be counted accurately. First-strand cDNA for TCR alpha and beta chains was synthesized from specific primers in the conserved constant-segment region. To control for contamination, every cDNA library carried two barcodes: a SMART-Mk sample barcode plus Illumina barcodes. TruSeq adapter sequences, together with Illumina sample barcodes, were added in two successive PCR steps. Sequencing of the TCR alpha and beta cDNA libraries was done on the Illumina HiSeq platform using custom primers. In the paper's pipeline: Raw reads were processed with MiGEC to extract unique molecular identifiers, and MiXCR was used to determine CDR3 positions. For each individual, recombination models were inferred using an EM algorithm with the repgenHMM and IGoR tools. Shared clonotype analysis was performed with the tcR package in R, normalizing sharing by the product of cloneset sizes. To study raw recombination free of thymic and clonal selection effects, out-of-frame nonproductive sequences were analyzed. TCRdb itself trimmed the public reads at Q25 with fastp, ran MiXCR and retained productive beta chains. All rows with the same CDR3 protein become a single entry with the most common DNA and genes. TCRdb, not the authors, supplied the V and J calls. This sample is represented by a few hundred thousand distinct CDR3 sequences; more than 9% of them were singletons. The ten largest clonotypes hold 2.5% to 3% of the sample.

The same specimen was also included in a second study, on yellow fever vaccine responses in identical twins. That second publication adds: According to the authors, in identical twins the way T cells responded to vaccination appeared partly convergent and partly personalized. Focusing on identical twins, the study followed the T cell clones that responded to the vaccine, and did so with precision.

This TCR was sampled from a young woman in good health. Sequencing was done on a sample of PBMCs.

CDR3 protein: CASSLNYAGARNEQYF. The nucleotide sequence is given as TGTGCCAGCAGTTTAAATTACGCCGGGGCTAGGAACGAGCAGTACTTC. The receptor chain draws on TRBV12-3 or TRBV12-4 and TRBJ2-7, with the D call tentatively TRBD1 or TRBD2, each fitting 5 bases. Including the terminal cysteine and phenylalanine, the CDR3 comprises 16 residues. The CDR3 DNA has 48 bases and is translated from base 1. V and J lose 2 bases and 5 bases, and a span of 19 bases separates them.